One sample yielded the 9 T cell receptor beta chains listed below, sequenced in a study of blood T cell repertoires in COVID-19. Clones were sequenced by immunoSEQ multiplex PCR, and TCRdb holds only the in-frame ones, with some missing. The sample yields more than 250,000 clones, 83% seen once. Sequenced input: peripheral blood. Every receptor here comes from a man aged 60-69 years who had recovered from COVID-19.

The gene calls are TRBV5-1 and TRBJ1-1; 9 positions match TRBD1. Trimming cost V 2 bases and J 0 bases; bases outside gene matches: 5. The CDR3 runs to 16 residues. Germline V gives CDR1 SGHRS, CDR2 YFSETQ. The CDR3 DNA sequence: TGCGCCAGCAGCTTTACCGGGACAGGGTTGAACACTGAAGCTTTCTTT. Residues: CASSFTGTGLNTEAFF. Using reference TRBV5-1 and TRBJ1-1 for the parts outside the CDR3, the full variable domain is KAGVTQTPRYLIKTRGQQVTLSCSPISGHRSVSWYQQTPGQGLQFLFEYFSETQRNKGNFPGRFSGRQFSNSRSEMNVSTLELGDSALYLCASSFTGTGLNTEAFFGQGTRLTVV.

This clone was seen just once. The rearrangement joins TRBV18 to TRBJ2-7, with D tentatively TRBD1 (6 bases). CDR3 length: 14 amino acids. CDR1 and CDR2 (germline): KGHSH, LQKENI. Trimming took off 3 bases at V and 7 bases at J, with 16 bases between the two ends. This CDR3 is CASSPDRWVTEQYF. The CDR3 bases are TGTGCCAGCTCACCTGACAGGTGGGTGACAGAGCAGTACTTC. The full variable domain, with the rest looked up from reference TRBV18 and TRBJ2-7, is NAGVMQNPRHLVRRRGQEARLRCSPMKGHSHVYWYRQLPEEGLKFMVYLQKENIIDESGMPKERFSAEFPKEGPSILRIQQVVRGDSAAYFCASSPDRWVTEQYFGPGTRLTVT.

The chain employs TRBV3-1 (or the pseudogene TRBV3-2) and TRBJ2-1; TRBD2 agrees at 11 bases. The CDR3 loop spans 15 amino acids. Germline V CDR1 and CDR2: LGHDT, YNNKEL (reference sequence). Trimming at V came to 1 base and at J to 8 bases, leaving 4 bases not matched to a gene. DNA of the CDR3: TGTGCCAGCAGCCAAGTCACTAGCGGGAGTCATGAGCAGTTCTTC. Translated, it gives CASSQVTSGSHEQFF.

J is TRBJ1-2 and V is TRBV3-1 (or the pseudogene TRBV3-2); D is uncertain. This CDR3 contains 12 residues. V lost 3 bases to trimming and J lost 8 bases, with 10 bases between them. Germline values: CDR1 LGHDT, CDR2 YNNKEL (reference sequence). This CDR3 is CASSQVWEGYTF. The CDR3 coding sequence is TGTGCCAGCAGCCAGGTCTGGGAGGGCTACACCTTC.

CDR3 bases: TGTGCCACCAGTGACCCCGGAGGCGCCGGGGAGCTGTTTTTT. Its protein product is CATSDPGGAGELFF. V usage is TRBV24-1 and J usage is TRBJ2-2; TRBD2 might be the D (5 bases). The CDR3 runs to 14 residues. V was shortened by 4 bases and J by 6 bases, with 11 bases between the two germline ends. Germline CDR1 is KGHDR and CDR2 is SFDVKD.

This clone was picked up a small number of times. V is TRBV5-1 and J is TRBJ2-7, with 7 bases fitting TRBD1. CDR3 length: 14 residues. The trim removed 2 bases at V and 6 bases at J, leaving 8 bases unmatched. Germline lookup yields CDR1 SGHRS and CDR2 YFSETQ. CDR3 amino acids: CASSLDRALGEQYF. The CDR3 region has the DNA TGCGCCAGCAGCTTAGACAGGGCCCTTGGCGAGCAGTACTTC.

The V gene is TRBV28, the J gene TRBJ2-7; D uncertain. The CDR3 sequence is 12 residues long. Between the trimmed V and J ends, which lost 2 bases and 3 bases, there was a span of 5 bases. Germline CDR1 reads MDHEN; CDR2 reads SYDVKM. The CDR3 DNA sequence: TGTGCCAGCAGTTTAAATCTCTACGAGCAGTACTTC. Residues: CASSLNLYEQYF.

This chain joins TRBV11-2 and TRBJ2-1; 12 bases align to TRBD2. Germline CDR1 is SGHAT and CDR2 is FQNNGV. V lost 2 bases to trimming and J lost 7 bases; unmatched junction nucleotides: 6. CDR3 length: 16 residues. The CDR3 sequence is CASSLLTSGRLNEQFF. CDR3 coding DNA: TGTGCCAGCAGCTTACTAACTAGCGGGAGGTTGAATGAGCAGTTCTTC.

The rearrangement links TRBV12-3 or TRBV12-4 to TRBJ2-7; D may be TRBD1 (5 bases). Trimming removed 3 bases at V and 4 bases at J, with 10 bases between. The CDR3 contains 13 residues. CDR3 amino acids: CASSFGSGYEQYF. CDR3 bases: TGTGCCAGCAGTTTCGGGTCAGGGTACGAGCAGTACTTC.